The rows below give T cell receptor beta chains drawn from one sample of a study of cytomegalovirus exposure and HLA in healthy donors. TCRdb keeps only in-frame clones here, not all; method: immunoSEQ multiplex PCR. The top ten clones hold less than 1% of a sample with roughly 170,000 clones, 75% to 85% of them seen once. The source material was PBMCs. Receptor source: a female donor in good health and CMV-seronegative. CDR3s include the opening cysteine and the closing phenylalanine or tryptophan. A D gene is named only where the DNA matches it firmly. Clone size is shown for a subset of rows, as once, few, many or a class of expanded clone.

V	size	D	J	CDR3	DNA
TRBV7-2	NA	TRBD2	TRBJ2-2	CASSLAGLAGVAGELFF	TGTGCCAGCAGCTTAGCCGGACTAGCGGGAGTGGCCGGGGAGCTGTTTTTT
TRBV7-2	NA	TRBD1	TRBJ1-1	CASSLRRGHNTEAFF	TGTGCCAGCAGCCTCCGCAGGGGGCACAACACTGAAGCTTTCTTT
TRBV4-3	NA	NA	TRBJ1-1	CASSLGQLNTEAFF	TGCGCCAGTTCCCTCGGACAGTTGAACACTGAAGCTTTCTTT
TRBV11-1	NA	NA	TRBJ2-3	CATKKGWGQDSTDTQYF	TGTGCCACCAAGAAAGGATGGGGGCAGGATTCCACAGATACGCAGTATTTT
TRBV28	NA	NA	TRBJ2-1	CASSLSPPTLNEQFF	TGTGCCAGCAGTTTATCCCCCCCGACTCTCAATGAGCAGTTCTTC
TRBV2	NA	TRBD1	TRBJ1-3	CASSGDSLGSGNTIYF	TGTGCCAGCAGTGGGGACAGCCTGGGCTCTGGAAACACCATATATTTT
TRBV27	NA	TRBD1	TRBJ1-2	CASSLSGTVRSNYGYTF	TGTGCCAGCAGTTTATCGGGGACAGTCCGCTCTAACTATGGCTACACCTTC
TRBV7-8	NA	TRBD1	TRBJ2-7	CASSPLTGKLDEQYF	TGTGCCAGCAGCCCCCTGACAGGGAAGTTGGACGAGCAGTACTTC
TRBV7-2	NA	TRBD1	TRBJ2-3	CASARGQGVDTQYF	TGTGCCAGTGCGAGGGGACAGGGCGTAGATACGCAGTATTTT
TRBV15	NA	NA	TRBJ2-7	CATSRGVYEQYF	TGTGCCACCAGCAGAGGAGTCTACGAGCAGTACTTC
TRBV21-1	once	NA	TRBJ2-3	CASSKVSRSSTDTQYF	TGTGCCAGCAGCAAAGTAAGCAGGTCGTCCACAGATACGCAGTATTTT
TRBV7-2	NA	NA	TRBJ1-1	CASSSGQNTEAFF	TGTGCCAGCAGCTCCGGACAGAACACTGAAGCTTTCTTT
TRBV7-8	once	NA	TRBJ1-5	CASSSLGGAYFSNQPQHF	TGTGCCAGCAGCTCCCTGGGGGGGGCCTATTTTAGCAATCAGCCCCAGCATTTT
TRBV19	NA	TRBD2	TRBJ2-3	CATRDQRGNRTQYF	TGTGCCACCAGGGACCAGCGGGGGAACCGTACGCAGTATTTT
TRBV5-1	NA	NA	TRBJ1-1	CASSWGGGAKTAEAFF	TGCGCCAGCAGCTGGGGAGGGGGGGCGAAGACCGCTGAAGCTTTCTTT
TRBV7-3	NA	TRBD2	TRBJ2-1	CASSSMGGRLAGYNEQFF	TGTGCCAGCAGCTCCATGGGGGGGAGACTAGCGGGGTACAATGAGCAGTTCTTC
TRBV30	few	NA	TRBJ2-6	CAWSMTVGGLTF	TGTGCCTGGAGTATGACAGTGGGCGGCCTGACTTTC
TRBV27	NA	NA	TRBJ1-2	CASSLNFGGGYTF	TGTGCCAGCAGTTTAAATTTCGGGGGTGGCTACACCTTC
TRBV4-1	NA	TRBD2	TRBJ2-3	CASRLTLVAGNTDTQYF	TGCGCCAGCAGACTAACCCTGGTAGCGGGAAACACAGATACGCAGTATTTT
TRBV7-2	NA	NA	TRBJ2-7	CASSRPTATYEQYF	TGTGCCAGCAGCCGGCCGACAGCCACCTACGAGCAGTACTTC
TRBV5-6	NA	TRBD1	TRBJ2-3	CASSWGTGDTQYF	TGTGCCAGCAGCTGGGGGACAGGGGATACGCAGTATTTT
TRBV5-4	NA	NA	TRBJ1-2	CASSPRGGAEGYTF	TGTGCCAGCAGCCCCCGGGGAGGGGCGGAAGGCTACACCTTC
TRBV11-3	NA	NA	TRBJ2-1	CASSLVGLSSYNEQFF	TGTGCCAGCAGCTTAGTTGGCCTCAGCTCCTACAATGAGCAGTTCTTC
TRBV27	NA	NA	TRBJ1-6	CASSRGYDSPLHF	TGTGCCAGCAGTAGGGGCTACGATTCACCCCTCCACTTT
TRBV5-1	few	TRBD1	TRBJ2-6	CASSLFAGQAMAF	TGCGCCAGCAGCTTATTTGCCGGACAGGCCATGGCTTTC
TRBV27	NA	TRBD1	TRBJ1-6	CASSSDVPLDGRGYSPLHF	TGTGCCAGCAGTTCCGATGTCCCCCTCGATGGCAGGGGGTATTCACCCCTCCACTTT
TRBV4-2	NA	NA	TRBJ2-5	CASSQESHSGETQYF	TGTGCCAGCAGCCAAGAATCACATTCTGGAGAGACCCAGTACTTC
TRBV2	NA	NA	TRBJ1-6	CATGSSYNSPLHF	TGTGCCACTGGGAGCTCCTATAATTCACCCCTCCACTTT
TRBV9	few	TRBD2	TRBJ2-7	CASSVGASGGGEQYF	TGTGCCAGCAGCGTAGGGGCCAGCGGGGGGGGAGAGCAGTACTTC
TRBV19	few	NA	TRBJ1-1	CASSFPTNTEAFF	TGTGCCAGTAGTTTTCCTACGAACACTGAAGCTTTCTTT
TRBV2	few	NA	TRBJ2-3	CASSEGGQGSDTQYF	TGTGCCAGCAGTGAAGGCGGTCAGGGGAGCGATACGCAGTATTTT
TRBV7-9	once	TRBD1	TRBJ2-7	CSSSTSGQGISEQYF	TGTTCCAGCAGCACTTCGGGACAGGGCATCTCCGAGCAGTACTTC
TRBV19	NA	TRBD1	TRBJ1-2	CASSGTGVHGYTF	TGTGCCAGTAGCGGGACAGGGGTTCATGGCTACACCTTC
TRBV9	NA	NA	TRBJ1-5	CASSVEGRVGKYDSNRPQHF	TGTGCCAGCAGCGTCGAGGGCCGCGTCGGTAAGTACGATAGCAATCGGCCCCAGCATTTT
TRBV5-6	NA	TRBD1	TRBJ2-1	CASSFRDRGSGEQFF	TGTGCCAGCAGCTTCCGGGACAGGGGTTCCGGGGAGCAGTTCTTC
TRBV6-1	few	NA	TRBJ2-7	CASNDNYEQYF	TGTGCCAGCAATGACAACTACGAGCAGTACTTC
TRBV4-3	few	NA	TRBJ2-7	CASSQRYREASYEQYF	TGCGCCAGCAGCCAGCGCTACAGGGAAGCCTCCTACGAGCAGTACTTC